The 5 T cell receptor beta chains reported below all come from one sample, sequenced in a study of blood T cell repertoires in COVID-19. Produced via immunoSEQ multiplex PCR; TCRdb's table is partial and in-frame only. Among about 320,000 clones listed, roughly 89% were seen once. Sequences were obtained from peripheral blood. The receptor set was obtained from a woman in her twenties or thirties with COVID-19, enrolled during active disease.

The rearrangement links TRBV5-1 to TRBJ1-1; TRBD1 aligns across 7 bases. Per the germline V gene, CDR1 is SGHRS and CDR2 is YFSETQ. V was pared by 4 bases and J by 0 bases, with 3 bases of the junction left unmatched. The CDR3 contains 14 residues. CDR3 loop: CASSRQGVNTEAFF. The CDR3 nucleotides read TGCGCCAGCAGCCGACAGGGAGTGAACACTGAAGCTTTCTTT.

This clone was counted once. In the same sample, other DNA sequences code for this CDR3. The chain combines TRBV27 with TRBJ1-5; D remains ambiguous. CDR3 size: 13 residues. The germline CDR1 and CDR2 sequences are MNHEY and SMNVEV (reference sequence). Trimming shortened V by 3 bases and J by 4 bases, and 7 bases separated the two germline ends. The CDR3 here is CASSLGSNQPQHF. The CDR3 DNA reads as TGTGCCAGCAGTTTGGGGAGTAATCAGCCCCAGCATTTT.

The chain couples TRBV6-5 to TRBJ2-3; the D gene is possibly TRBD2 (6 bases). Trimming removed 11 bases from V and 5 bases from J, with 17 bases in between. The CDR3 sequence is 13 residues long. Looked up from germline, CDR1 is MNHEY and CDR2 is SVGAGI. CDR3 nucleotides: TGTGCCGCGGGGCAGCGATTACAAGATACGCAGTATTTT. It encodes CAAGQRLQDTQYF.

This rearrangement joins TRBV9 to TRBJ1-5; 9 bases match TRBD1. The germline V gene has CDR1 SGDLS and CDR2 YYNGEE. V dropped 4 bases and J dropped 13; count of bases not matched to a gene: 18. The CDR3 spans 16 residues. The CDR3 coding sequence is TGTGCCAGCAGCCCCCGGGACAGGGACCTGCCAAGCTCTCAGCATTTT. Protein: CASSPRDRDLPSSQHF.

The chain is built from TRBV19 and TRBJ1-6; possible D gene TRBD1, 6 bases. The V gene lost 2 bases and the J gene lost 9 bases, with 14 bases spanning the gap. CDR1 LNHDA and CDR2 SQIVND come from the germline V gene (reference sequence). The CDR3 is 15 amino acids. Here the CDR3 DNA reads TGTGCCAGTAGTATAATGCAGGGGAGTCGTTCACCCCTCCACTTT. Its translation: CASSIMQGSRSPLHF. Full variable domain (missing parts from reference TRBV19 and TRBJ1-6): DGGITQSPKYLFRKEGQNVTLSCEQNLNHDAMYWYRQDPGQGLRLIYYSQIVNDFQKGDIAEGYSVSREKKESFPLTVTSAQKNPTAFYLCASSIMQGSRSPLHFGNGTRLTVT.